The clone carrying this T cell receptor beta chain was recorded many times. The data derive from a study of identical twins. The ends lost 4 bases at V and 4 bases at J; junction bases unmatched: 14. This CDR3 contains 18 residues. Per germline, CDR1 SGHTA and CDR2 FQGTGA. cDNA carried unique molecular identifiers, and a universal primer site was added by template switching. TCRdb recomputed calls from the 5' RACE reads with MiXCR, one row per CDR3 protein. Altogether about 160,000 distinct CDR3 sequences are present, roughly 3.5% being singletons, with the ten largest covering approximately 7.7%. The sample was memory T cells sorted from blood. V usage is TRBV7-3 and J usage is TRBJ2-1; 9 bases align to TRBD2. The source of this sequence is a young man in good health. The CDR3 is CASSSRPISGSLYNEQFF. CDR3 nucleotides: TGTGCCAGCAGCTCCCGTCCTATTAGCGGGAGTCTATACAATGAGCAGTTCTTC.